A selection of T cell receptor beta chains follows, all from one sample in a study of CD8 T cells in ankylosing spondylitis. From the 5' RACE reads, TCRdb called clonotypes with MiXCR, one entry per CDR3 protein. The table records fewer than 750,000 distinct CDR3 sequences, roughly 20% of them present only once. Material: blood, either unsorted or a sorted T cell fraction (not recorded which). The receptors originated from a male donor with ankylosing spondylitis. The CDR3 runs from the conserved cysteine through the conserved F or W. The D gene is left open where the match is weak. The size entry is marked missing in some rows and otherwise reads once, few, many or a size class.

abundance | j_gene | d_gene | v_gene | CDR3aa | CDR3nt
- | TRBJ1-2 | - | TRBV6-1 | CASTSANYGYTF | TGTGCCAGCACGTCAGCTAACTATGGCTACACCTTC
- | TRBJ2-7 | - | TRBV5-1 | CASSLIKGYEQYF | TGCGCCAGCAGCTTGATTAAGGGCTACGAGCAGTACTTC
- | TRBJ1-2 | - | TRBV9 | CASSSFSANYGYTF | TGTGCCAGCAGCTCCTTCTCGGCTAACTATGGCTACACCTTC
- | TRBJ1-1 | TRBD1 | TRBV7-9 | CASSFYGTGRDTEAFF | TGTGCCAGCAGCTTTTACGGGACAGGCCGGGACACTGAAGCTTTCTTT
few | TRBJ2-5 | TRBD2 | TRBV7-2 | CASSFVAGPGETQYF | TGTGCCAGCAGCTTCGTAGCGGGGCCGGGAGAGACCCAGTACTTC
- | TRBJ1-2 | TRBD1 | TRBV4-2 | CASSLTDGTEYGYTF | TGTGCCAGCAGCCTCACGGACGGGACAGAATATGGCTACACCTTC
few | TRBJ2-1 | - | TRBV2 | CASTEQGFSYNEQFF | TGTGCCAGCACCGAACAGGGTTTCTCCTACAATGAGCAGTTCTTC
- | TRBJ2-1 | TRBD2 | TRBV4-2 | CASSQTPSGSLYNEQFF | TGTGCCAGCAGCCAAACCCCTAGCGGGAGTTTATACAATGAGCAGTTCTTC
few | TRBJ2-7 | TRBD2 | TRBV12-3/TRBV12-4 | CASSRLARYEQYF | TGTGCCAGCAGCCGACTAGCCCGGTACGAGCAGTACTTC
- | TRBJ2-2 | TRBD2 | TRBV20-1 | CSARTSLNTGELFF | TGCAGTGCTAGGACTAGCCTGAACACCGGGGAGCTGTTTTTT
- | TRBJ2-3 | - | TRBV28 | CASSPAGQEADTQYF | TGTGCCAGCAGCCCCGCCGGCCAGGAGGCAGATACGCAGTATTTT
- | TRBJ2-7 | TRBD1 | TRBV18 | CASSPPRTGPTYEQYF | TGTGCCAGCTCACCACCTAGGACAGGACCGACCTACGAGCAGTACTTC
- | TRBJ2-4 | - | TRBV7-2 | CASSFGGSAKNIQYF | TGTGCCAGCAGCTTCGGGGGATCGGCCAAAAACATTCAGTACTTC
- | TRBJ2-7 | - | TRBV10-3 | CAISETEGRSSYEQYF | TGTGCCATCAGTGAGACTGAGGGACGGAGCTCCTACGAGCAGTACTTC
many | TRBJ2-2 | TRBD1 | TRBV4-1 | CASSARQGAIFLNTGELFF | TGCGCCAGCAGCGCGCGACAGGGGGCTATTTTTCTGAACACCGGGGAGCTGTTTTTT
- | TRBJ2-1 | - | TRBV7-3 | CASSLGGRGVYNEQFF | TGTGCCAGCAGCTTAGGAGGCAGGGGGGTCTACAATGAGCAGTTCTTC
few | TRBJ2-3 | TRBD2 | TRBV2 | CASSTGTSEDTDTQYF | TGTGCCAGCAGCACAGGGACTAGCGAAGACACAGATACGCAGTATTTT
few | TRBJ2-5 | TRBD1 | TRBV29-1 | CSGTGFQETQYF | TGCAGCGGGACAGGTTTCCAAGAGACCCAGTACTTC
- | TRBJ2-7 | TRBD2 | TRBV24-1 | CATSDPTSGRAYEQYF | TGTGCCACCAGTGACCCGACTAGCGGGAGGGCCTACGAGCAGTACTTC
few | TRBJ1-1 | - | TRBV12-3/TRBV12-4 | CASSPSVYTEAFF | TGTGCCAGCAGCCCCAGCGTGTACACTGAAGCTTTCTTT
- | TRBJ2-1 | - | TRBV7-9 | CASSPPASGNYNEQFF | TGTGCCAGCAGCCCACCAGCCAGCGGTAATTACAATGAGCAGTTCTTC
few | TRBJ2-3 | - | TRBV7-3 | CASSLGSFPDTQYF | TGTGCCAGCAGCTTAGGATCCTTCCCGGATACGCAGTATTTT
- | TRBJ2-3 | - | TRBV3-1 | CASSQRALAPTDTQYF | TGTGCCAGCAGCCAAAGGGCCCTAGCTCCTACAGATACGCAGTATTTT
- | TRBJ2-7 | TRBD2 | TRBV15 | CATSRVGSSGSIYEQYF | TGTGCCACCAGCAGAGTAGGGTCTAGCGGGAGTATCTACGAGCAGTACTTC
- | TRBJ2-3 | - | TRBV7-9 | CASSAVSPTPTNTQYF | TGTGCCAGCAGCGCAGTCTCGCCCACCCCCACGAATACGCAGTATTTT
few | TRBJ1-1 | TRBD1 | TRBV12-3/TRBV12-4 | CASSRPTGVSEAFF | TGTGCCAGCAGCCGCCCGACAGGGGTTTCTGAAGCTTTCTTT
- | TRBJ2-7 | TRBD1 | TRBV2 | CASRLGTGNLYEQYF | TGTGCCAGCAGGCTCGGGACAGGGAATCTTTACGAGCAGTACTTC
few | TRBJ1-2 | - | TRBV12-3/TRBV12-4 | CASSHRQEVSYGYTF | TGTGCCAGCAGTCACCGACAGGAGGTGTCTTATGGCTACACCTTC
- | TRBJ2-7 | TRBD1 | TRBV11-2 | CASSGRDRSYEQYF | TGTGCCAGCAGCGGTCGGGACAGGTCCTACGAGCAGTACTTC
few | TRBJ1-4 | TRBD1 | TRBV20-1 | CSARDYNRGYEKLFF | TGCAGTGCTAGAGATTATAACAGGGGATATGAAAAACTGTTTTTT
few | TRBJ2-1 | TRBD2 | TRBV6-2/TRBV6-3 | CASSYSRRERDNEQFF | TGTGCCAGCAGTTACTCGCGGCGGGAGAGGGACAATGAGCAGTTCTTC
few | TRBJ2-7 | - | TRBV11-2 | CASSLQLSYEQYF | TGTGCCAGCAGCTTACAGCTCTCCTACGAGCAGTACTTC
few | TRBJ2-3 | TRBD2 | TRBV27 | CASSSKGLAVTDTQYF | TGTGCCAGCAGTTCCAAGGGGCTAGCGGTAACAGATACGCAGTATTTT
few | TRBJ2-7 | TRBD2 | TRBV12-3/TRBV12-4 | CASSLLGLGIEQYF | TGTGCCAGCAGTTTACTGGGACTAGGGATCGAGCAGTACTTC
- | TRBJ2-3 | - | TRBV11-2 | CASSLVPLSTDTQYF | TGTGCCAGCAGCTTAGTACCTTTAAGCACAGATACGCAGTATTTT
- | TRBJ1-2 | - | TRBV12-3/TRBV12-4 | CASSDTNYGYTF | TGTGCCAGCAGCGACACCAACTATGGCTACACCTTC
few | TRBJ2-7 | TRBD1 | TRBV20-1 | CRGRNGQGGSYEQYF | TGCAGGGGGCGTAATGGACAGGGGGGGTCCTACGAGCAGTACTTC
- | TRBJ1-5 | TRBD1 | TRBV24-1 | CATSDSGQGDNQPQHF | TGTGCCACCAGTGATTCGGGACAGGGGGACAATCAGCCCCAGCATTTT